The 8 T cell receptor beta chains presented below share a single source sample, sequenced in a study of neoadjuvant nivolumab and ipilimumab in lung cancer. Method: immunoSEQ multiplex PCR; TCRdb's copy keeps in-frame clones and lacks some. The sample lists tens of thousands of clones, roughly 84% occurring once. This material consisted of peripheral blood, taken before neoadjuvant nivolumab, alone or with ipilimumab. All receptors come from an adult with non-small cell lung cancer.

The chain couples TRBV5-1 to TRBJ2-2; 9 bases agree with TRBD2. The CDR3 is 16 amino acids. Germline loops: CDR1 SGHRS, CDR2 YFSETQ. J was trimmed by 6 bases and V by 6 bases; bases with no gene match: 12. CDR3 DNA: TGCGCCAGCAAACCCCCGGGTAGCGGGAGTTCCGGGGAGCTGTTTTTT. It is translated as CASKPPGSGSSGELFF.

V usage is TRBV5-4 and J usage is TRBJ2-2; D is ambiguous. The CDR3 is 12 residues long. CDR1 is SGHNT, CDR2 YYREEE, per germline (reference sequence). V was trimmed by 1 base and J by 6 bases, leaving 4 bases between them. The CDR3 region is CASSLQSGELFF. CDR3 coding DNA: TGTGCCAGCAGCTTGCAGTCCGGGGAGCTGTTTTTT.

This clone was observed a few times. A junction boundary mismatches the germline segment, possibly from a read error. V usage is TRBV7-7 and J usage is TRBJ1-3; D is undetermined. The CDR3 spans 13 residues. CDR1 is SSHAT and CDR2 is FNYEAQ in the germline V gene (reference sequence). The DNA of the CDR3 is TGTGCTAGCAGCCTACTCTCTGGAAACACCATATATTTT. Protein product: CASSLLSGNTIYF. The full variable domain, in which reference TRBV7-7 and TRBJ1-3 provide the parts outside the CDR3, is GAGVSQSPRYKVTKRGQDVTLRCDPISSHATLYWYQQALGQGPEFLTYFNYEAQPDKSGLPSDRFSAERPEGSISTLTIQRTEQRDSAMYRCASSLLSGNTIYFGEGSWLTVV.

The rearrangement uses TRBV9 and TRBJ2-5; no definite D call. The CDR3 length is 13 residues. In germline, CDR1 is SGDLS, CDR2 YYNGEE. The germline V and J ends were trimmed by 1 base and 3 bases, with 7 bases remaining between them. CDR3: CASSVRAEETQYF. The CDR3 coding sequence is TGTGCCAGCAGCGTACGGGCAGAAGAGACCCAGTACTTC.

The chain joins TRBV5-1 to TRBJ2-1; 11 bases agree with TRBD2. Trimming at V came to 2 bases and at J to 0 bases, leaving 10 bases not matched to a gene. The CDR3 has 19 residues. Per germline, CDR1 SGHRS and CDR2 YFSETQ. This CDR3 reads CASSLGLAGGLSSYNEQFF. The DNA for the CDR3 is TGCGCCAGCAGCTTAGGGCTAGCGGGAGGCCTTAGCTCCTACAATGAGCAGTTCTTC.

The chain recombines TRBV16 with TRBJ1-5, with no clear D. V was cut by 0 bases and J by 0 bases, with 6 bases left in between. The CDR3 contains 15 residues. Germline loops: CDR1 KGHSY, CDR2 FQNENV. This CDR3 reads CASSQSDFSNQPQHF. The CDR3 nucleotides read TGTGCCAGCAGCCAATCGGATTTTAGCAATCAGCCCCAGCATTTT.

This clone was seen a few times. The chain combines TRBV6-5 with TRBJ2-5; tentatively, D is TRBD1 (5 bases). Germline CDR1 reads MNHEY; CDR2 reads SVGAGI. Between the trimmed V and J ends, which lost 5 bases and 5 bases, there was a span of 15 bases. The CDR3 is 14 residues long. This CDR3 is CASSLRRTSETQYF. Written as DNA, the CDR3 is TGTGCCAGCAGTCTCCGCCGGACATCGGAGACCCAGTACTTC.

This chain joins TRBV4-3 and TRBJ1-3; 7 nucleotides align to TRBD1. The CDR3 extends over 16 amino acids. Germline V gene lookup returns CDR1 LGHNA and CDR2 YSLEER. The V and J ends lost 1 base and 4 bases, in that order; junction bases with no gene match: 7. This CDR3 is CASSQAIPGGGNTIYF. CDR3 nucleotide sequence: TGCGCCAGCAGCCAAGCGATACCAGGGGGAGGAAACACCATATATTTT.